The 5 T cell receptor beta chains below all came from one sample that was sequenced in a study of cytomegalovirus exposure and HLA in healthy donors. The PCR had 60 Vbeta and 13 Jbeta primers. TCRdb keeps only in-frame clones here, not all; method: immunoSEQ multiplex PCR. The data show 130,000 to 150,000 clones, 70% to 80% seen once. The specimen was PBMCs. These receptors all stem from a woman aged 18-29 years in good health and CMV-seropositive.

The chain carries TRBV19 and TRBJ2-1; D perhaps matches TRBD2 (5 bases). In germline, CDR1 is LNHDA, CDR2 SQIVND (reference sequence). The CDR3 loop spans 15 amino acids. The germline V and J ends were trimmed by 4 bases and 2 bases, with 12 bases remaining between them. CDR3 sequence: CASSKETGTYNEQFF. CDR3 DNA: TGTGCCAGTAGTAAGGAAACCGGGACCTACAATGAGCAGTTCTTC.

The J gene is TRBJ1-5, the V gene TRBV2, with D tentatively TRBD1 (5 bases). This CDR3 has 14 residues. Trimming pared 4 bases from V and 1 base from J, leaving 8 bases between. The germline V gene has CDR1 SNHLY and CDR2 FYNNEI. The CDR3 DNA reads TGTGCCAGCAGTGGTAAGGGGAGCAATCAGCCCCAGCATTTT. As protein: CASSGKGSNQPQHF.

This clone was detected a few times. A far larger clone lies a single base away; this is likely a read error. This same CDR3 is encoded by further DNA sequences in the sample. The V gene is TRBV5-4, the J gene TRBJ2-6; unclear D gene. CDR3 length equals 16 residues. Germline CDR1 is SGHNT and CDR2 is YYREEE (reference sequence). V was cut by 4 bases and J by 0 bases, with 11 bases left in between. The CDR3 DNA is TGTGCCAGCAGCCAAGATATCAGCTCTGGGGCCAACGTCCTGACTTTC. As protein: CASSQDISSGANVLTF.

CDR3 in amino acids: CASSSTRGATDTQYF. The CDR3 DNA sequence: TGTGCCAGCAGCTCAACTCGGGGGGCCACAGATACGCAGTATTTT. The chain joins TRBV7-6 to TRBJ2-3; a possible D gene is TRBD2 (7 bases). Germline CDR1 reads SGHVS; CDR2 reads FNYEAQ. CDR3 length: 15 amino acids. V lost 4 bases to trimming and J lost 2 bases, with 13 bases between them.

This sequence joins TRBV29-1 and TRBJ1-2, with 8 positions matching TRBD1. Germline CDR1 is SQVTM and CDR2 is ANQGSEA. V gave up 7 bases and J gave up 2 bases; unmatched junction bases: 9. The CDR3 totals 14 residues. CDR3 sequence: CSAPRQGPNYGYTF. CDR3 bases: TGCAGCGCCCCAAGACAGGGGCCAAACTATGGCTACACCTTC.